This is a list of T cell receptor beta chains from one sample in a study of spatial heterogeneity in lung cancer. One entry per CDR3 protein results from TCRdb running MiXCR on the 5' RACE reads. The repertoire includes 25,000 to 30,000 distinct CDR3 sequences, roughly 13% of them detected once, and under 30% sits in the top ten. Material: PBMCs, obtained at surgery. The receptors derive from a female donor with early-stage non-small cell lung cancer. Both conserved end residues are part of each CDR3. D genes are given only for firm matches. Size is omitted from some rows. Given values are once, few, many or a class for expanded clones.

-,TRBJ1-1,TRBV12-3/TRBV12-4,-,CASSSGVHTEAFF,TGTGCCAGCAGTTCGGGGGTCCACACTGAAGCTTTCTTT
many,TRBJ1-4,TRBV9,-,CASSTRARAEKLFF,TGTGCCAGCTCCACCCGGGCGAGGGCTGAAAAACTGTTTTTT
medium-sized,TRBJ2-2,TRBV6-5,TRBD2,CASSPLAGGVIQSGGELFF,TGTGCCAGCAGTCCGTTAGCGGGGGGGGTTATTCAAAGTGGCGGGGAGCTGTTTTTT
few,TRBJ2-7,TRBV5-4,-,CASSPLGRSGEQYF,TGTGCCAGCAGCCCCTTGGGTCGAAGTGGCGAGCAGTACTTC
many,TRBJ2-7,TRBV9,-,CASSSEGGFYEQYF,TGTGCCAGCAGCTCCGAAGGGGGATTCTACGAGCAGTACTTC
many,TRBJ1-3,TRBV6-5,-,CASIKRGGNTIYF,TGTGCCAGCATTAAACGCGGGGGAAACACCATATATTTT
many,TRBJ2-3,TRBV7-2,TRBD2,CASSFTSGRADTQYF,TGTGCCAGCAGCTTTACTAGCGGGAGGGCGGATACGCAGTATTTT
few,TRBJ2-1,TRBV6-2/TRBV6-3,TRBD1,CASSYPRQGLNEQFF,TGTGCCAGCAGTTACCCGCGACAGGGCCTTAATGAGCAGTTCTTC
-,TRBJ1-2,TRBV29-1,-,CSVVQNYGYTF,TGCAGCGTTGTACAGAACTATGGCTACACCTTC
once,TRBJ2-7,TRBV5-4,TRBD1,CASSKGQVNYEQYF,TGTGCCAGCAGCAAAGGACAGGTTAACTACGAGCAGTACTTC
medium-sized,TRBJ2-1,TRBV7-9,-,CASSINEQFF,TGTGCCAGCAGCATCAATGAGCAGTTCTTC
many,TRBJ2-3,TRBV9,TRBD2,CASSVRSGGLADTQYF,TGTGCCAGCAGCGTACGTAGCGGGGGGCTGGCAGATACGCAGTATTTT
many,TRBJ1-2,TRBV7-9,TRBD1,CASSLETGSRTF,TGTGCCAGCAGCTTAGAGACAGGGTCGCGCACCTTC
many,TRBJ2-7,TRBV3-1,-,CASSQVDEQYF,TGTGCCAGCAGCCAAGTTGACGAGCAGTACTTC
-,TRBJ2-5,TRBV9,TRBD1,CASSARDSEETQYF,TGTGCCAGCAGCGCGAGGGACAGCGAAGAGACCCAGTACTTC
-,TRBJ1-2,TRBV5-4,TRBD1,CASSLMDRVVDGYTF,TGTGCCAGCAGCTTGATGGACAGGGTGGTGGACGGCTACACCTTC
many,TRBJ2-7,TRBV7-8,-,CASSATRDEQYF,TGTGCCAGCAGCGCAACCCGAGACGAGCAGTACTTC
many,TRBJ1-6,TRBV7-9,TRBD1,CASSFGQGGSPLHF,TGTGCCAGCAGCTTTGGACAGGGAGGTTCACCCCTCCACTTT
many,TRBJ2-3,TRBV6-2/TRBV6-3,-,CASSSREIDTQYF,TGTGCCAGCAGTTCTCGGGAGATAGATACGCAGTATTTT
many,TRBJ2-1,TRBV12-3/TRBV12-4,TRBD1,CASSPLGTGPQEEQFF,TGTGCCAGCAGTCCGCTGGGGACAGGGCCTCAGGAGGAGCAGTTCTTC
many,TRBJ2-3,TRBV10-3,TRBD2,CAISGSSGGATDTQYF,TGTGCCATCAGTGGGTCTAGCGGGGGGGCTACAGATACGCAGTATTTT
-,TRBJ2-1,TRBV7-9,-,CASSPGLGYGNEQFF,TGTGCCAGCAGCCCGGGACTGGGGTACGGCAATGAGCAGTTCTTC
few,TRBJ2-3,TRBV7-2,TRBD2,CASSYRGGLAGGFTDTQYF,TGTGCCAGCAGCTACAGGGGGGGACTAGCGGGAGGTTTCACAGATACGCAGTATTTT
many,TRBJ2-5,TRBV7-2,-,CASSPRGRGAGETQYF,TGTGCCAGCAGCCCCCGGGGTCGGGGGGCAGGGGAGACCCAGTACTTC
many,TRBJ2-2,TRBV12-3/TRBV12-4,TRBD2,CASTTSGDNTGELFF,TGTGCCAGCACAACTAGCGGAGATAACACCGGGGAGCTGTTTTTT
many,TRBJ1-3,TRBV28,-,CASSGTETSGNTIYF,TGTGCCAGCAGTGGAACGGAGACCTCTGGAAACACCATATATTTT
many,TRBJ1-1,TRBV28,TRBD1,CASNLQGAGNTEAFF,TGTGCCAGCAACCTACAGGGGGCCGGGAACACTGAAGCTTTCTTT
-,TRBJ2-1,TRBV19,TRBD2,CASTEAGVLDEQFF,TGTGCCAGTACCGAAGCGGGAGTTTTAGATGAGCAGTTCTTC
many,TRBJ2-5,TRBV7-6,-,CASSPVRGETQYF,TGTGCCAGCTCCCCTGTGAGGGGAGAGACCCAGTACTTC
many,TRBJ1-3,TRBV12-3/TRBV12-4,-,CASKLAGNTIYF,TGTGCCAGCAAACTGGCTGGAAACACCATATATTTT
-,TRBJ1-1,TRBV6-6,-,CASSYIGTTGGAAFF,TGTGCCAGCAGTTACATTGGGACGACTGGGGGGGCAGCTTTCTTT
many,TRBJ2-1,TRBV10-3,TRBD2,CAISPGTSGYNEQFF,TGTGCCATCAGTCCCGGGACTAGCGGTTACAATGAGCAGTTCTTC
few,TRBJ2-1,TRBV5-4,-,CASSLADRVETYNEQFF,TGTGCCAGCAGCTTGGCCGATCGGGTGGAAACCTACAATGAGCAGTTCTTC
many,TRBJ2-3,TRBV5-5,-,CASSPSLARVTDTQYF,TGTGCCAGCAGCCCCTCCCTGGCGAGGGTGACAGATACGCAGTATTTT
many,TRBJ2-5,TRBV7-9,TRBD1,CASSSWDSLQETQYF,TGTGCCAGCAGCTCGTGGGACAGCCTTCAAGAGACCCAGTACTTC
many,TRBJ1-1,TRBV7-9,-,CASSPLGGVLNTEAFF,TGTGCCAGCAGCCCCCTAGGAGGGGTTTTGAACACTGAAGCTTTCTTT
many,TRBJ1-2,TRBV28,TRBD1,CASSYQDRVGGYTF,TGTGCCAGCAGTTATCAGGACAGGGTGGGTGGCTACACCTTC
few,TRBJ1-5,TRBV28,-,CASHRNNQPQHF,TGTGCCAGTCATAGGAACAATCAGCCCCAGCATTTT
few,TRBJ2-2,TRBV7-2,-,CASSLSTDGSTGELFF,TGTGCCAGCAGCTTATCTACCGACGGATCAACCGGGGAGCTGTTTTTT
many,TRBJ2-5,TRBV27,-,CASASLETQYF,TGTGCCAGCGCATCTCTGGAGACCCAGTACTTC
few,TRBJ1-5,TRBV7-2,TRBD1,CASSPLRGSNQPQHF,TGTGCCAGCAGCCCCCTCAGGGGGAGCAATCAGCCCCAGCATTTT
many,TRBJ2-2,TRBV5-6,-,CASSLSRINTGELFF,TGTGCCAGCAGCTTGAGTAGGATCAACACCGGGGAGCTGTTTTTT
few,TRBJ2-1,TRBV7-2,-,CASSPQQQREFF,TGTGCCAGCAGCCCCCAACAACAAAGGGAGTTCTTC
many,TRBJ2-4,TRBV18,-,CASSPVADIQYF,TGTGCCAGCTCACCCGTTGCTGACATTCAGTACTTC
many,TRBJ2-3,TRBV20-1,-,CSAGRDTQYF,TGCAGTGCTGGGAGGGATACGCAGTATTTT
many,TRBJ1-5,TRBV14,-,CASSPSVNQPQHF,TGTGCCAGCAGCCCTTCGGTAAATCAGCCCCAGCATTTT
many,TRBJ1-6,TRBV3-1,-,CASSQESTQFSPLHF,TGTGCCAGCAGCCAAGAGTCGACTCAATTTTCACCCCTCCACTTT
many,TRBJ1-5,TRBV7-9,-,CASSSDGNQPQHF,TGTGCCAGCAGCTCGGACGGAAATCAGCCCCAGCATTTT
many,TRBJ2-1,TRBV27,-,CASSQQGDEQFF,TGTGCCAGCAGTCAACAGGGCGATGAGCAGTTCTTC
many,TRBJ2-2,TRBV4-3,-,CASSQEIASDTGELFF,TGCGCCAGCAGCCAAGAAATAGCTTCGGACACCGGGGAGCTGTTTTTT
many,TRBJ2-5,TRBV7-2,-,CASSTRYYQETQYF,TGTGCCAGCAGCACTAGATACTACCAAGAGACCCAGTACTTC
many,TRBJ2-2,TRBV7-3,TRBD1,CASSLGDRNTGELFF,TGTGCCAGCAGCTTAGGGGACAGGAACACCGGGGAGCTGTTTTTT
-,TRBJ2-3,TRBV9,TRBD2,CASSDQAGVTDTQYF,TGTGCCAGCAGCGATCAAGCGGGGGTCACAGATACGCAGTATTTT